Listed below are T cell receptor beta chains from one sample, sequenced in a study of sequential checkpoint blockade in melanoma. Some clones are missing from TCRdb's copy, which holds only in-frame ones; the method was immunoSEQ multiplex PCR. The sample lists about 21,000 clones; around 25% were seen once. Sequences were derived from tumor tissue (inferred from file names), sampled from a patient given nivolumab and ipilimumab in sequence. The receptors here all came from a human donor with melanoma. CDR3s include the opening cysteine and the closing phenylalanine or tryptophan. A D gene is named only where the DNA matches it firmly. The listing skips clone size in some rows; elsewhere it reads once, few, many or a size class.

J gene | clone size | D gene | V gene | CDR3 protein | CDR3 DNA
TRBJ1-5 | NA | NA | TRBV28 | CASSYQGLGQPQHF | TGTGCCAGCAGCTACCAGGGTCTGGGCCAGCCCCAGCATTTT
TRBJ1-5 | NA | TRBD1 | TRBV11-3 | CASSLNIGTGGQPQHF | TGTGCCAGCAGCTTAAATATTGGGACAGGGGGTCAGCCCCAGCATTTT
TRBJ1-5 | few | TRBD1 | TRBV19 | CASSTITQGALNQPQHF | TGTGCCAGTAGTACTATTACGCAGGGGGCTTTGAATCAGCCCCAGCATTTT
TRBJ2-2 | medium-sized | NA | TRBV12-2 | CASRLGMSRGGLFF | TGTGCAAGTCGCTTGGGGATGTCGAGAGGTGGGCTGTTTTTT
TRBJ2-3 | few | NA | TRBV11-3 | CASSFLLPLWGPDTQYF | TGTGCCAGCAGCTTTCTTCTACCACTTTGGGGGCCAGATACGCAGTATTTT
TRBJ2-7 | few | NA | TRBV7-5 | CASSPRGGHYEQYF | TGTGCCAGCAGCCCGCGCGGGGGTCATTACGAGCAGTACTTC
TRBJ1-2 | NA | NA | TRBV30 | CAWKPPPRAGNYGYTF | TGTGCCTGGAAACCCCCCCCGAGGGCGGGAAACTATGGCTACACCTTC
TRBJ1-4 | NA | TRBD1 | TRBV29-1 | CSARTGVNEKLFF | TGCAGCGCCCGGACAGGGGTGAATGAAAAACTGTTTTTT
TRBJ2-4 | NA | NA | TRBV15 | CATSRDGLAKNIQYF | TGTGCCACCAGCAGAGACGGGTTAGCCAAAAACATTCAGTACTTC
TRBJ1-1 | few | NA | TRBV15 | CATSREPEGITEAFF | TGTGCCACCAGCAGAGAGCCTGAAGGTATCACTGAAGCTTTCTTT
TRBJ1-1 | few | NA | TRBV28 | CASSLSMGTEAFF | TGTGCCAGCAGTTTATCGATGGGAACTGAAGCTTTCTTT
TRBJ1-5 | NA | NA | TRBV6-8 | CASSYSALREGSGYSNQPQHF | TGTGCCAGCAGTTACTCGGCGCTCAGGGAAGGGAGTGGGTATAGCAATCAGCCCCAGCATTTT
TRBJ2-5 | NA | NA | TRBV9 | CASSVVTGIGETQYF | TGTGCCAGCAGCGTAGTAACGGGGATAGGGGAGACCCAGTACTTC
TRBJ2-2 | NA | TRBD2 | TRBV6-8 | CASSYSAGGLPGELFF | TGTGCCAGCAGTTACTCGGCGGGGGGCCTTCCCGGGGAGCTGTTTTTT
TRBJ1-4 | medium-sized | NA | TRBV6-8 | CASSARGGRNEKLFF | TGTGCCAGCAGTGCCCGGGGGGGGAGGAATGAAAAACTGTTTTTT
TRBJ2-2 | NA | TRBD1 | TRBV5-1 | CASSQTGDTGELFF | TGCGCCAGCAGCCAAACAGGGGACACCGGGGAGCTGTTTTTT
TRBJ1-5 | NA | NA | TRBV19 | CASSIGGPQPQHF | TGTGCCAGTAGTATAGGGGGGCCTCAGCCCCAGCATTTT
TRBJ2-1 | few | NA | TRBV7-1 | CASSYGSGAGYNEQFF | TGTGCCAGCAGCTACGGGTCGGGGGCTGGTTACAATGAGCAGTTCTTC
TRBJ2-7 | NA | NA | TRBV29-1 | CSARDTSYEQYF | TGCAGCGCCCGGGACACCAGCTACGAGCAGTACTTC
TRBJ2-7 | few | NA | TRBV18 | CASSARYTYEQYF | TGTGCCAGCTCGGCCAGGTACACCTACGAGCAGTACTTC
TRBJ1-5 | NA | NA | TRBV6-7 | CASSQARRSTSNQPQHF | TGTGCCAGCAGTCAGGCAAGACGTTCGACTAGCAATCAGCCCCAGCATTTT
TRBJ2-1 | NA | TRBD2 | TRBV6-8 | CAIMDTSGRRNEQFF | TGTGCCATCATGGATACTAGCGGGAGACGCAATGAGCAGTTCTTC
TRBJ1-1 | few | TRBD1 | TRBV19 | CASSGGTGQNTEAFF | TGTGCCAGTAGTGGGGGGACAGGCCAGAACACTGAAGCTTTCTTT
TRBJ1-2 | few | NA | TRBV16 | CASSQSRTANYGYTF | TGTGCCAGCAGCCAAAGCCGGACAGCTAACTATGGCTACACCTTC
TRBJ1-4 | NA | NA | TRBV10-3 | CAISESGQNEKLFF | TGTGCCATCAGTGAGTCAGGACAGAATGAAAAACTGTTTTTT
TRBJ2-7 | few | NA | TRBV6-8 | CASTRDRSTYEQYF | TGTGCCAGCACTCGGGACCGATCCACCTACGAGCAGTACTTC
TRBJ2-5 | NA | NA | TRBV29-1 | CSVRGLFGETQYF | TGCAGCGTTCGCGGACTATTTGGTGAGACCCAGTACTTC
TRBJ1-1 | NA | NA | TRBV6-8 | CASSVRRGNTEAFF | TGTGCCAGCAGTGTTCGACGGGGAAACACTGAAGCTTTCTTT
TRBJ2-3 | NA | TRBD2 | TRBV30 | CAWTIAGGPTDTQYF | TGTGCCTGGACTATAGCGGGGGGCCCCACAGATACGCAGTATTTT
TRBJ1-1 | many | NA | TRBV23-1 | CASSPGTLNTEAFF | TGCGCCAGCAGCCCCGGGACCCTGAACACTGAAGCTTTCTTT
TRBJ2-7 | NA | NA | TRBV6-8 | CASSYETGFNPYEQYF | TGTGCCAGCAGTTACGAAACAGGGTTTAATCCCTACGAGCAGTACTTC
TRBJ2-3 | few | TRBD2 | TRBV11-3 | CASSLGLLAGSTDTQYF | TGTGCCAGCAGCTTAGGACTACTAGCGGGGAGCACAGATACGCAGTATTTT
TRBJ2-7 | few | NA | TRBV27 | CASSSTGFLHEQYF | TGTGCCAGCAGTTCTACAGGGTTTCTCCACGAGCAGTACTTC
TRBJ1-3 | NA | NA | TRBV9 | CASSVATGGTIYF | TGTGCCAGCAGCGTAGCTACGGGGGGCACCATATATTTT
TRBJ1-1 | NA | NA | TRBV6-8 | CASSPIRGGDTEAFF | TGTGCCAGCAGCCCTATACGGGGGGGGGACACTGAAGCTTTCTTT
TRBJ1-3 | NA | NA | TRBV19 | CASSVAPGNTIYF | TGTGCCAGTAGTGTCGCGCCTGGAAACACCATATATTTT
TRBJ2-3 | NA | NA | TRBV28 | CASSGLVFSPDTQYF | TGTGCCAGCAGCGGTCTGGTGTTCTCTCCAGATACGCAGTATTTT
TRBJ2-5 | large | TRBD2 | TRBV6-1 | CASSEVIAGVVGTQYF | TGTGCCAGCAGTGAAGTAATAGCGGGAGTCGTCGGGACCCAGTACTTC
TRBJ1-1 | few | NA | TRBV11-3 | CASSWGPLNIEAFF | TGTGCCAGCAGCTGGGGACCCCTCAATATTGAAGCTTTCTTT
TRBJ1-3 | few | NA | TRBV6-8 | CASTRSLEGNTIYF | TGTGCCAGCACCCGGTCCCTGGAGGGAAACACCATATATTTT
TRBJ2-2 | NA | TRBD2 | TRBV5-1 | CASSQGLERSGELFF | TGCGCCAGCAGCCAGGGACTAGAAAGGTCCGGGGAGCTGTTTTTT
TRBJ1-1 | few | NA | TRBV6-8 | CASSHLRGNTEAFF | TGTGCCAGCAGTCACCTACGGGGGAACACTGAAGCTTTCTTT
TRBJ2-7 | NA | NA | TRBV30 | CAWSVQRLYEQYF | TGTGCCTGGAGTGTACAACGGCTCTACGAGCAGTACTTC
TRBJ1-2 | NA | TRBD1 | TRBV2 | CASRTGQRRSGYTF | TGTGCCAGCAGAACGGGACAGCGACGGAGTGGCTACACCTTC
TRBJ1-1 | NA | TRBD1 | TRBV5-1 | CASRNGQGAQLGAFF | TGCGCCAGCAGGAATGGACAGGGGGCACAATTGGGGGCTTTCTTT
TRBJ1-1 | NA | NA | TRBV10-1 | CASSVAWDAFF | TGCGCCAGCAGTGTGGCGTGGGACGCTTTCTTT
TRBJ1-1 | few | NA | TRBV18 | CASSPLVGASTEAFF | TGTGCCAGCTCACCATTGGTAGGGGCAAGCACTGAAGCTTTCTTT
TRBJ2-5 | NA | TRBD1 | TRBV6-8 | CASRQTGGQETQYF | TGTGCCAGTCGACAGACAGGGGGGCAAGAGACCCAGTACTTC
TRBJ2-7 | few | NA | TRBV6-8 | CASREPVTYEQYF | TGTGCCAGCAGAGAGCCGGTTACCTACGAGCAGTACTTC
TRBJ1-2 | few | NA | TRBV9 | CASSSAGRGGYTF | TGTGCCAGCAGCTCTGCGGGGCGCGGAGGCTACACCTTC
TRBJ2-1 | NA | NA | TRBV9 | CASSVVGSSYNEQFF | TGTGCCAGCAGCGTAGTCGGGAGCTCCTACAATGAGCAGTTCTTC
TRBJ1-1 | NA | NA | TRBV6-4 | CASSYNGEAFF | TGTGCCAGCAGTTACAACGGTGAAGCTTTCTTT
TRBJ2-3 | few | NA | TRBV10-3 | CAISELPGHPRTDTQYF | TGTGCCATCAGTGAGCTTCCGGGACACCCACGCACAGATACGCAGTATTTT
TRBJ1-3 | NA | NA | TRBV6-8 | CASKADSSGNTIYF | TGTGCCAGCAAGGCCGACAGCTCTGGAAACACCATATATTTT
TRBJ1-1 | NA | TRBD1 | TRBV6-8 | CASSYSTGGTVNTEAFF | TGTGCCAGCAGTTACTCCACAGGGGGTACGGTGAACACTGAAGCTTTCTTT